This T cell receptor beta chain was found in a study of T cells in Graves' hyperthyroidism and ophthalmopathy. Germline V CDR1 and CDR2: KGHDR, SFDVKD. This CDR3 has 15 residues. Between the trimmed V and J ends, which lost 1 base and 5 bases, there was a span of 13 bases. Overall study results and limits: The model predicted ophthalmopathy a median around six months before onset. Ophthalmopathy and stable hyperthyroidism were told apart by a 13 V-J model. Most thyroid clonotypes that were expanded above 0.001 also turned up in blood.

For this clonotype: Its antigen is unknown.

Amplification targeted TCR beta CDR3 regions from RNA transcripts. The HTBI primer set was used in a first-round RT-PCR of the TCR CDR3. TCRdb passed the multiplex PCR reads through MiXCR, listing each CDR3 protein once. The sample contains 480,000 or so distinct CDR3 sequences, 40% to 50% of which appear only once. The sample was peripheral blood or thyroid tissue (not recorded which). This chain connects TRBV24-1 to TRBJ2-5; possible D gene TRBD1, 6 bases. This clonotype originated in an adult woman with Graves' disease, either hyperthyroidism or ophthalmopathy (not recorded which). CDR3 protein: CATSDFLGAQETQYF. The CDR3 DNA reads TGTGCCACCAGTGATTTCTTGGGGGCCCAGGAGACCCAGTACTTC.